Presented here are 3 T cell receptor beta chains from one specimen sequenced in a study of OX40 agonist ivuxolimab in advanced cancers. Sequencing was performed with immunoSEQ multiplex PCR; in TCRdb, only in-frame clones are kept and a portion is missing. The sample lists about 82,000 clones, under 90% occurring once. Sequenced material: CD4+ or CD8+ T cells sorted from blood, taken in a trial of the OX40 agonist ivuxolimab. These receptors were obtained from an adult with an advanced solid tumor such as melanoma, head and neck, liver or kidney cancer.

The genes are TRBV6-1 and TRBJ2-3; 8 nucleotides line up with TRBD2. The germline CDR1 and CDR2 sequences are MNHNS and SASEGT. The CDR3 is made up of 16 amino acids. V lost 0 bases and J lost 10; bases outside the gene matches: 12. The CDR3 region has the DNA TGTGCCAGCAGTGAAGCTAGAGGTAGCGGGAAAAGGGCGCAGTATTTT. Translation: CASSEARGSGKRAQYF.

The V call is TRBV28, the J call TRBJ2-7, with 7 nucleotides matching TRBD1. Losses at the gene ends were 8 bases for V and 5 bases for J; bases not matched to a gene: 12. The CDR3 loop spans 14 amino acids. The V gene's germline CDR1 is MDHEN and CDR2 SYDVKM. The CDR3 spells CASRIRGGLHEQYF. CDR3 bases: TGTGCCAGCCGGATCCGAGGGGGCTTGCACGAGCAGTACTTC.

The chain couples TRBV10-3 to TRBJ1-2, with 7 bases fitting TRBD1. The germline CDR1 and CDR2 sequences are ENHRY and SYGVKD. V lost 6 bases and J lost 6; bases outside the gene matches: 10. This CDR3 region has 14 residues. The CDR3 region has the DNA TGTGCCATCAGGACCGGGACAGACCAAAATGGCTACACCTTC. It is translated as CAIRTGTDQNGYTF.